A selection of T cell receptor beta chains follows, all from one sample in a study of T cells in Graves' hyperthyroidism and ophthalmopathy. TCRdb re-called the multiplex PCR reads through MiXCR, storing one row per CDR3 protein. The top ten clones hold roughly a sixth of a sample with about 350,000 distinct CDR3 sequences, 15% to 20% of them seen once. Sequencing was done on a sample of blood. Receptors originate from a woman aged 40 to 50 with Graves' ophthalmopathy. The CDR3 runs from the conserved cysteine through the conserved F or W. Rows give clone size only sometimes, using once, few, many, or a class for an expanded clone.

15,many,TRBJ2-6,TRBV19,CASKIQGWGANVLTF
14,many,TRBJ2-5,TRBV7-8,CASSQTSGMETQYF
16,few,TRBJ2-7,TRBV3-1,CASSQGISGRRGEQYF
16,.,TRBJ1-5,TRBV11-1,CASSSPGGNGNQPQHF
14,many,TRBJ1-2,TRBV13,CASSAGQANYGYTF
15,.,TRBJ1-5,TRBV20-1,CSAREWTGTNQPQHF
13,many,TRBJ1-3,TRBV7-9,CASSLGGGNTIYF
15,many,TRBJ2-7,TRBV11-2,CASSLERGAPGEQYF
15,many,TRBJ2-7,TRBV6-1,CASSPGDRAPYEQYF
13,many,TRBJ1-1,TRBV2,CAKDRGRQTEAFF
13,many,TRBJ2-7,TRBV25-1,CASSALTGTEQYF
15,many,TRBJ2-7,TRBV12-3/TRBV12-4,CASSGTSGRNYEQYF
15,many,TRBJ1-5,TRBV6-5,CASSLTGTANQPQHF
14,few,TRBJ2-2,TRBV27,CASSLTRFTGELFF
13,.,TRBJ1-1,TRBV29-1,CSVWVTAGTEAFF
14,many,TRBJ2-2,TRBV19,CASIKTVGTGELFF
14,.,TRBJ2-7,TRBV19,CASSSPTGTYEQYF
13,many,TRBJ1-5,TRBV20-1,CSARGGGNQPQHF
16,many,TRBJ2-7,TRBV29-1,CSVSTRGTVSSYEQYF
13,many,TRBJ2-2,TRBV28,CASSFQGPGELFF
15,many,TRBJ1-1,TRBV30,CAWSFARGRSTEAFF
16,many,TRBJ2-7,TRBV6-2/TRBV6-3,CASSNRVGTASYEQYF
14,.,TRBJ2-7,TRBV20-1,CSARGPTGFYEQYF
13,many,TRBJ2-7,TRBV20-1,CSARRRLRPEQYF
14,many,TRBJ1-5,TRBV12-3/TRBV12-4,CASSLGWGRQPQHF
16,.,TRBJ2-2,TRBV5-1,CASSRLGTGSTGELFF
15,many,TRBJ2-6,TRBV19,CASGTGGFGANVLTF
17,many,TRBJ2-2,TRBV9,CASSVASGGLGTGELFF
11,many,TRBJ2-7,TRBV15,CATSRDREQYF
15,many,TRBJ2-5,TRBV7-2,CASSPKARYQETQYF
14,many,TRBJ2-7,TRBV28,CASSFVLQNYEQYF
15,many,TRBJ2-6,TRBV19,CASSRRYPGANVLTF
15,many,TRBJ2-6,TRBV11-2,CASSLDQPGANVLTF
12,.,TRBJ1-3,TRBV12-3/TRBV12-4,CATRRAGNTIYF
12,many,TRBJ1-1,TRBV30,CASQGRTTEAFF
9,many,TRBJ2-7,TRBV24-1,CATSSEQYF
16,.,TRBJ1-5,TRBV6-1,CASSPPTPDSNQPQHF
14,many,TRBJ1-3,TRBV20-1,CSARDWTDGNTIYF
14,many,TRBJ1-1,TRBV20-1,CSASQTGEATEAFF
15,.,TRBJ2-2,TRBV5-1,CASSLGTGTTGELFF
13,many,TRBJ2-2,TRBV3-1,CASLGTGGGELFF
18,many,TRBJ2-1,TRBV11-2,CASSLGETSGRFYNEQFF
14,many,TRBJ1-3,TRBV12-3/TRBV12-4,CASLDSRSGNTIYF
13,many,TRBJ1-2,TRBV20-1,CSARGAGDYGYTF